The T cell receptor beta chain under discussion was sequenced for a study of blood T cell repertoires in COVID-19. In the study overall: COVID-19 samples from acute and convalescent phases originated in the United States, Italy and Spain. The cDNA or gDNA used as material had been derived from T cells, B-cell-depleted T cells, or PBMCs.

Trimming shortened V by 6 bases and J by 4 bases, and 12 bases separated the two germline ends. Germline CDR1 is MNHEY and CDR2 is SMNVEV (reference sequence). This CDR3 has 13 residues. Original analysis: Cell counts per sample came from amplifying reference gene primers. Sequenced by immunoSEQ multiplex PCR; TCRdb stores in-frame clones only, minus some. Clonal size and the V and J genes are those of that table, whereas D and trimming came from the DNA. The table records around 67,000 clones, under 95% of them present only once. The chain couples TRBV27 to TRBJ1-2; D unresolved. The sequenced material came from peripheral blood. The source is a human donor in a cohort sampled during active COVID-19. CDR3 DNA sequence: TGTGCCAGCAGCCCAACCACGGGCTATGGCTACACCTTC. This translates into CASSPTTGYGYTF.